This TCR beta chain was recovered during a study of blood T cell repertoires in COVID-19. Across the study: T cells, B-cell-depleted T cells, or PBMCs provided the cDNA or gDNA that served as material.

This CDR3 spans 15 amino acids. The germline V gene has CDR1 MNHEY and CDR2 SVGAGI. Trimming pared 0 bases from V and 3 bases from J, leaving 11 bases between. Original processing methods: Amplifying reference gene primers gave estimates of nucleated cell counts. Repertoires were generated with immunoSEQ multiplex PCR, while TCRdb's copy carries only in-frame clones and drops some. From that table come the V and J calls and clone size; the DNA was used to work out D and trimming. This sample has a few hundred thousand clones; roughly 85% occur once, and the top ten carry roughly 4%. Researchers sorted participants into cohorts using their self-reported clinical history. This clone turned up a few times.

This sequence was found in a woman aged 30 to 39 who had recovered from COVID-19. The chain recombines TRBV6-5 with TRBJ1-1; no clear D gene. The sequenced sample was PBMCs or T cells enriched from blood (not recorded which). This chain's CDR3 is CASSYSRLFYTEAFF. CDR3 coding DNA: TGTGCCAGCAGTTACTCGAGGCTCTTCTACACTGAAGCTTTCTTT.